This TCR beta chain derives from a study of shared clonotypes between healthy human individuals. The table came from immunoSEQ multiplex PCR; TCRdb's copy has only in-frame clones and leaves some out. The sample consists of about 2.4 million clones, approximately 93% of them appearing once. Germline loops: CDR1 SGHRS, CDR2 YFSETQ. Trimming pared 2 bases from V and 3 bases from J, leaving 13 bases between. The CDR3 is made up of 15 amino acids. Comment on this clone: The same CDR3 also results from other DNA sequences found in this sample.

The chain has TRBV5-1 and TRBJ2-3, with TRBD2 as a possible D gene (6 bases). The receptor's source is a man in his late teens or twenties in good health. Some clones in this sample may be carry-over from other donors' samples. The sequencing sample was made of naive CD4+ T cells from PBMCs. Subset noted: CD45RA+ positively selected. CDR3 bases: TGCGCCAGCAGCTTAAGGGGCGCGGGGACAGATACGCAGTATTTT. This gives the protein CASSLRGAGTDTQYF.